Sequencing of this T cell receptor (beta chain) was carried out in a study of blood T cells in healthy people across ages. The CDR3 totals 17 residues. Germline V lookup: CDR1 SGHVS, CDR2 FNYEAQ. Next came a second PCR, run for about 6 to 12 cycles, which used a sample-barcoded 5' primer along with a J-beta primer mix. MiXCR, applied by TCRdb to the 5' RACE reads, yields one record per CDR3 protein. The sample shows around 670,000 distinct CDR3 sequences, about 30% of them seen only once. Sequenced sample: blood. The J gene is TRBJ2-4, the V gene TRBV7-6, with D tentatively TRBD2 (7 bases). The assigned J gene may be wrong: the sequence end matches TRBJ2-7 better. This TCR came from an elderly woman in good health. In DNA, the CDR3 is TGTGCCAGCAGCCCAGCAAGGGGGGGTATGATCATCGGCGAGCAGTACTTC. The encoded protein is CASSPARGGMIIGEQYF.